The next 18 T cell receptor beta chains were all read from a single sample in a study of metastatic and nonmetastatic thyroid tumors. TCRdb reprocessed the PCR reads using MiXCR. The data show fewer than 12,000 clones, approximately 30% seen once. Each patient went into thyroid surgery without having received any treatment. The sequencing input was tumor tissue. The receptors come from a male donor with papillary thyroid cancer or a benign thyroid nodule (not recorded which). Some clones in this sample may be carry-over from other donors' samples.

This clone has a count of ten or more. The rearrangement uses TRBV7-9 and TRBJ2-3, with TRBD2 as a possible D gene (5 bases). Trimming took 2 bases from V and 0 from J, leaving 6 bases between them. The CDR3 has 14 residues. Germline V lookup: CDR1 SEHNR, CDR2 FQNEAQ (reference sequence). The CDR3 sequence: CASSLSGSTDTQYF. The CDR3 nucleotides read TGTGCCAGCAGCTTAAGCGGCAGCACAGATACGCAGTATTTT. Full variable domain (remainder filled in from reference TRBV7-9 and TRBJ2-3): DTGVSQNPRHKITKRGQNVTFRCDPISEHNRLYWYRQTLGQGPEFLTYFQNEAQLEKSRLLSDRFSAERPKGSFSTLEIQRTEQGDSAMYLCASSLSGSTDTQYFGPGTRLTVL.

V usage is TRBV20-1 and J usage is TRBJ2-7; TRBD2 is a possible D gene (5 bases). The germline V gene has CDR1 DFQATT and CDR2 SNEGSKA (reference sequence). V was clipped by 3 bases and J by 0 bases, with 9 bases between them. The CDR3 totals 13 residues. The CDR3 sequence is CSASGVGSYEQYF. Here the CDR3 DNA reads TGCAGTGCTAGCGGGGTTGGCTCCTACGAGCAGTACTTC.

The sample holds a few counts of this clone. The chain joins TRBV20-1 to TRBJ1-1; no definite D call. The CDR3 spans 11 residues. Between the trimmed V and J ends, which lost 3 bases and 0 bases, there was a span of 2 bases. Germline-derived CDR1 and CDR2 are DFQATT and SNEGSKA (reference sequence). Here the CDR3 DNA reads TGCAGTGCTAGGGTGAACACTGAAGCTTTCTTT. Translation: CSARVNTEAFF.

This clone turned up a few times. The chain recombines TRBV6-1 with TRBJ1-1, with 7 nucleotides matching TRBD1. Germline V lookup: CDR1 MNHNS, CDR2 SASEGT. This CDR3 has 15 amino acids. V was pared by 8 bases and J by 6 bases, with 15 bases of the junction left unmatched. CDR3 protein: CASRASGTVGAEAFF. CDR3 DNA: TGTGCCAGCCGCGCCTCCGGGACAGTCGGTGCTGAAGCTTTCTTT.

This clone came up a few times. The chain combines TRBV27 with TRBJ2-7; 7 positions agree with TRBD1. Germline CDR1 reads MNHEY; CDR2 reads SMNVEV (reference sequence). With 5 bases clipped from V and 7 bases from J, the junction kept 11 bases outside the gene matches. The CDR3 has 14 amino acids. The CDR3 bases are TGTGCCAGCAGTACGAGGGGGCTGGTTAAAGAGCAGTACTTC. Its protein is CASSTRGLVKEQYF.

Comment on this clone: A read error is possible here, since a much larger clone lies one base away. This chain connects TRBV20-1 to TRBJ2-7; no reliable D call. Germline V gene sequence: CDR1 DFQATT, CDR2 SNEGSKA (reference sequence). This CDR3 has 11 amino acids. The CDR3 protein is CSARGFYEHYF. The CDR3 DNA reads as TGCAGTGCTAGGGGTTTCTACGAGCATTACTTC.

This clone has a handful of counts. The chain carries TRBV2 and TRBJ2-7, with no clear D. Germline loops: CDR1 SNHLY, CDR2 FYNNEI. V was clipped by 5 bases and J by 4 bases, with 9 bases between them. The CDR3 spans 12 residues. As DNA, the CDR3 is TGTGCCAGCAGTTTCACCCTATACGAGCAGTACTTC. Translated: CASSFTLYEQYF. The full variable domain, in which reference TRBV2 and TRBJ2-7 provide the parts outside the CDR3, is EPEVTQTPSHQVTQMGQEVILRCVPISNHLYFYWYRQILGQKVEFLVSFYNNEISEKSEIFDDQFSVERPDGSNFTLKIRSTKLEDSAMYFCASSFTLYEQYFGPGTRLTVT.

This clone came up a few times. The chain combines TRBV29-1 with TRBJ1-2; TRBD1 might be the D (5 bases). V shed 6 bases and J shed 2 bases, with 13 bases lying between them. CDR3 length equals 13 residues. The germline CDR1 and CDR2 sequences are SQVTM and ANQGSEA. The CDR3 coding sequence is TGCAGCGTAGGTCAGGGTGAGAACTATGGCTACACCTTC. It is translated as CSVGQGENYGYTF.

This clone was seen ten or more times. The chain has TRBV19 and TRBJ2-7; maybe TRBD1 (6 bases). V lost 4 bases and J lost 3, with 13 bases in between. The V gene's germline CDR1 is LNHDA and CDR2 SQIVND (reference sequence). CDR3 length: 14 residues. CDR3 amino acids: CASSNTDRLYEQYF. CDR3 bases: TGTGCCAGTAGTAACACAGACAGGCTCTACGAGCAGTACTTC.

The rearrangement uses TRBV7-6 and TRBJ1-1; possible D gene TRBD1, 5 bases. The CDR3 covers 15 residues. The ends were cut back, 2 bases at V and 1 base at J, with 11 bases in the middle. Germline V CDR1 and CDR2: SGHVS, FNYEAQ. CDR3 sequence (DNA): TGTGCCAGCAGCTTAAGGGCAGGGTCGAACACTGAAGCTTTCTTT. Protein: CASSLRAGSNTEAFF. Combining the CDR3 with reference TRBV7-6 and TRBJ1-1 gives the whole variable domain GAGVSQSPRYKVTKRGQDVALRCDPISGHVSLYWYRQALGQGPEFLTYFNYEAQQDKSGLPNDRFSAERPEGSISTLTIQRTEQRDSAMYRCASSLRAGSNTEAFFGQGTRLTVV.

This clone was seen repeatedly, ten times or more. J is TRBJ2-1 and V is TRBV29-1, with TRBD1 matching 7 bases. J lost 9 bases, V lost 4 bases, and 12 bases had no gene match. There are 14 residues in the CDR3. Germline-derived CDR1 and CDR2 are SQVTM and ANQGSEA. CDR3 coding DNA: TGCAGCGTTGGAAGGGCTTCAGGGGGTGGTGAGCAGTTCTTC. As protein: CSVGRASGGGEQFF.

This clone was seen once. The chain recombines TRBV11-2 with TRBJ2-7; TRBD2 matches 10 bases. Per the germline V gene, CDR1 is SGHAT and CDR2 is FQNNGV. Trimming removed 5 bases from V and 5 bases from J; junction bases left unmatched: 6. This CDR3 is 14 amino acids long. The CDR3 sequence: CASSQLAGEDEQYF. The CDR3 DNA reads TGTGCCAGCAGCCAGCTAGCGGGGGAAGACGAGCAGTACTTC.

The chain carries TRBV28 and TRBJ2-5, with a possible D match to TRBD2 (5 bases). V lost 4 bases, J lost 1 base, and 16 bases lay in between. Germline CDR1 is MDHEN and CDR2 is SYDVKM. The CDR3 covers 16 residues. The CDR3 DNA is TGTGCCAGCAGTTCGGAGGAAATCGCGGGCCAAGAGACCCAGTACTTC. Amino acid sequence: CASSSEEIAGQETQYF.

The chain is built from TRBV5-1 and TRBJ2-3; D not resolved. The V end lost 4 bases, the J end lost 7 bases, and 13 bases lay between the germline ends. The CDR3 covers 13 residues. The germline CDR1 and CDR2 sequences are SGHRS and YFSETQ. The CDR3, as DNA: TGCGCCAGCAGCCATGCTGGTGAATATACGCAGTATTTT. It codes for CASSHAGEYTQYF.

The CDR3: CASSYGTSGSDEQYF. CDR3 in DNA: TGTGCCAGCAGTTACGGGACTAGCGGGAGCGACGAGCAGTACTTC. This sequence joins TRBV6-2 or TRBV6-3 and TRBJ2-7, with TRBD2 matching 14 bases. V was pared by 2 bases and J by 5 bases, with 2 bases of the junction left unmatched. The germline gives CDR1 MNHEY, CDR2 SVGEGT. The length of the CDR3 is 15 residues.

The table lists this clone with a few counts. CDR3 nucleotides: TGTGCCAGCAGTGAAGCGCCGGACAAGGCGGGAAACACCATATATTTT. It yields the protein CASSEAPDKAGNTIYF. J is TRBJ1-3 and V is TRBV6-1, with D maybe TRBD1 (5 bases). Germline CDR1 and CDR2: MNHNS and SASEGT. Trimming cost V 0 bases and J 4 bases, with 13 bases left between them. The CDR3 length is 16 residues.

Judged by abundance, this clone is medium-sized. The same CDR3 is also encoded by other DNA sequences in this sample. The gene calls are TRBV12-5 and TRBJ2-1; 7 positions agree with TRBD2. The CDR3 is made up of 16 amino acids. V dropped 0 bases and J dropped 5; count of bases not matched to a gene: 7. The germline gives CDR1 LGHNT, CDR2 FRNRAP. DNA of the CDR3: TGTGCTAGTGGTTTGGTAGCTGGACTAGGCGACAATGAGCAGTTCTTC. It codes for CASGLVAGLGDNEQFF.

Regarding this clone: The junction shows a germline mismatch at one end, possibly a read error. The chain carries TRBV10-3 and TRBJ2-7; D may match TRBD1 or TRBD2 (5 bases each). The V gene's germline CDR1 is ENHRY and CDR2 SYGVKD. This CDR3 region has 16 residues. CDR3 in DNA: TGCTCCATCAGTGAGTCGGGTAACCGGGGCGCCCACGAGCAGTACTTC. It specifies CSISESGNRGAHEQYF.